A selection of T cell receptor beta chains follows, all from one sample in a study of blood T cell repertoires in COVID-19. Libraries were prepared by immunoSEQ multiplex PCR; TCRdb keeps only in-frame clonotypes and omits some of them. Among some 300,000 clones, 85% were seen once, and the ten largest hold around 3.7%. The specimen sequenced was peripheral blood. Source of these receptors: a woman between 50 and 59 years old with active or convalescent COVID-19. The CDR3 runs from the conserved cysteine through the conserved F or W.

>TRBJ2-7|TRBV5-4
CAGGLAGVGEQYF
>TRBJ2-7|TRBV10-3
CAISESVAGWYEQYF
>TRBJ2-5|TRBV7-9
CASSLFRTEKGTQYF
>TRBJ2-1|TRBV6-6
CASSPGQTNNEQFF
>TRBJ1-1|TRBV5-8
CASSLAFGGAGSWTEAFF
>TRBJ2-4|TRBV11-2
CASSPPGPPGNIQYF
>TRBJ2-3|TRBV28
CASGTSGRWGDTQYF
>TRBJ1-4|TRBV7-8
CASAQGFFWDEKLFF
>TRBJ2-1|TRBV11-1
CASSPTSGPYNEQFF
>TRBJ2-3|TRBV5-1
CASSLGGVRYADTQYF
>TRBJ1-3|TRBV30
CAWSEAGRGNTIYF
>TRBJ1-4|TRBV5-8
CASSQGQGALNEKLFF
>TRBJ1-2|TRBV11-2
CASSLVSGNGYTF
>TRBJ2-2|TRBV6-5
CASSTGGELFF
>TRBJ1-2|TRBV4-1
CASSPSGGTGAYGYTF
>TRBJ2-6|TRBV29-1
CSVLQGTGANVLTF
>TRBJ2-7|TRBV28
CASSFLAGPGYEQYF
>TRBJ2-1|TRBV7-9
CASSSGTAANEQFF
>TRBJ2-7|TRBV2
CASIYLAGGPYEQYF
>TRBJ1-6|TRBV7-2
CASSPDYNSPLHF